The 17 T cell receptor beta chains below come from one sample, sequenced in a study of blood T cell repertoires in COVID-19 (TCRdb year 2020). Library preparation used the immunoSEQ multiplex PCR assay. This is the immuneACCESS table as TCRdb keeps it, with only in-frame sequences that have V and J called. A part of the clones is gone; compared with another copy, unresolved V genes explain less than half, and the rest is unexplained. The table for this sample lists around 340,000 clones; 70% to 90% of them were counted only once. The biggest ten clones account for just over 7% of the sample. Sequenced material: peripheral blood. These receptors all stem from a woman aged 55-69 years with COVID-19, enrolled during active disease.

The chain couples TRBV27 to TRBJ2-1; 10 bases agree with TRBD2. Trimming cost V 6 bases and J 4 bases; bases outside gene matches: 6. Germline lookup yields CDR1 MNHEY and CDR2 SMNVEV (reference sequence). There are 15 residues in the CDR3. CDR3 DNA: TGTGCCAGCAGAAGCGGGGGGGCCGGGTACAATGAGCAGTTCTTC. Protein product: CASRSGGAGYNEQFF.

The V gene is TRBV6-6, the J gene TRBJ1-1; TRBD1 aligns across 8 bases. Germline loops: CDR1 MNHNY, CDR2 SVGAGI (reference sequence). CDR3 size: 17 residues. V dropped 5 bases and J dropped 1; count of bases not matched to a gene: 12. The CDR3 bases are TGTGCCAGCAGTCGAACGTACAGGGGGAACTCGAACACTGAAGCTTTCTTT. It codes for CASSRTYRGNSNTEAFF.

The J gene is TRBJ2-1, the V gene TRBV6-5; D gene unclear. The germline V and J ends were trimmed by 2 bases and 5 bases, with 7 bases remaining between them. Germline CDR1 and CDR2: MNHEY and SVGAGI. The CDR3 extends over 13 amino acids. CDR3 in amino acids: CASSYPLNNEQFF. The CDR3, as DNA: TGTGCCAGCAGTTACCCTTTAAACAATGAGCAGTTCTTC.

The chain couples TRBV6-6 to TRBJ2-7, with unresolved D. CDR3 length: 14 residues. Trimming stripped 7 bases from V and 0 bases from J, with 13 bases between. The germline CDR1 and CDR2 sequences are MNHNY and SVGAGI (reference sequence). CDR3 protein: CASNPEMSSYEQYF. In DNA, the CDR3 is TGTGCCAGCAACCCTGAAATGAGCTCCTACGAGCAGTACTTC.

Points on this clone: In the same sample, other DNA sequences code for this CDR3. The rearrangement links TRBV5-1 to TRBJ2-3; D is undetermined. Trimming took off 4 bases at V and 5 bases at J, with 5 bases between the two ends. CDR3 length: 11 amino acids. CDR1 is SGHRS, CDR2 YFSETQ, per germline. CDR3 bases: TGCGCCAGCAGCCGAGAAGATACGCAGTATTTT. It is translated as CASSREDTQYF.

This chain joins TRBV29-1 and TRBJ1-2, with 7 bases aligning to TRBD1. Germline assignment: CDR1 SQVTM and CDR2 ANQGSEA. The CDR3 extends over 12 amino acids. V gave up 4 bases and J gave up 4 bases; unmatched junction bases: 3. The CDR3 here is CSVGGQLYGYTF. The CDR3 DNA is TGCAGCGTTGGGGGACAGCTCTATGGCTACACCTTC.

The CDR3 DNA reads TGTGCCAGCAGTTTAGTGGGACAGGGGGGAAACTATGGCTACACCTTC. This codes for CASSLVGQGGNYGYTF. The rearrangement links TRBV27 to TRBJ1-2; 11 bases agree with TRBD1. V lost 2 bases, J lost 2 bases, and 4 bases stayed unmatched. Looked up from germline, CDR1 is MNHEY and CDR2 is SMNVEV (reference sequence). The CDR3 is 16 residues long.

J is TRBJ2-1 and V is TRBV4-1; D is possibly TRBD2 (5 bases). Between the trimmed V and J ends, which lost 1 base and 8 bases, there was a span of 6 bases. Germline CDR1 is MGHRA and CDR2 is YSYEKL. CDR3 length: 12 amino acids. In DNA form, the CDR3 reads TGCGCCAGCAGCCAAGTAGCGTATGAGCAGTTCTTC. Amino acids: CASSQVAYEQFF.

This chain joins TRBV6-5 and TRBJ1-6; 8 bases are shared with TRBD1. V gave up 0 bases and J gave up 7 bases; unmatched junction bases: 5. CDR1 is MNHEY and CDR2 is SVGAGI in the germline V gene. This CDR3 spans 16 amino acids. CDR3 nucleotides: TGTGCCAGCAGTTACTCCTCCGGGACAGGCAATTCACCCCTCCACTTT. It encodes CASSYSSGTGNSPLHF.

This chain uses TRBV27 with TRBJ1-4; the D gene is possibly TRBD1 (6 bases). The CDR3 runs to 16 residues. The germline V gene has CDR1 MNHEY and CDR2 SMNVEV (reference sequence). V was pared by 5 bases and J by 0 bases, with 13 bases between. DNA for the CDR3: TGTGCCAGCAGTGAGGGGGGGGGCTCAACTAATGAAAAACTGTTTTTT. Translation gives CASSEGGGSTNEKLFF.

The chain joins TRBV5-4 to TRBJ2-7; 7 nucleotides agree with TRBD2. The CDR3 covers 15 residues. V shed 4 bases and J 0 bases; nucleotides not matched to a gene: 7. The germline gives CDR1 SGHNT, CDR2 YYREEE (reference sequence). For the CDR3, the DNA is TGTGCCAGCAGCGAACAGCGGGATCCCTCCTACGAGCAGTACTTC. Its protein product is CASSEQRDPSYEQYF.

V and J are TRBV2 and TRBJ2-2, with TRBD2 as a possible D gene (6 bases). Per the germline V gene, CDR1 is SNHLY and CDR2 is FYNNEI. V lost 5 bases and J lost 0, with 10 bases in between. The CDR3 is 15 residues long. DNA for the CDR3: TGTGCCAGCAGTCCGGGACTTTCGAACACCGGGGAGCTGTTTTTT. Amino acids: CASSPGLSNTGELFF.

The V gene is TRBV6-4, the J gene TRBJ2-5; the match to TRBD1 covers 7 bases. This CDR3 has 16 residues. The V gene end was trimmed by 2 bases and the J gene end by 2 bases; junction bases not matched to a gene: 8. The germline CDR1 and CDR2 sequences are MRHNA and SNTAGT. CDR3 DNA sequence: TGTGCCAGCAGTGACCCCCGGGACAGTGGGCAAGAGACCCAGTACTTC. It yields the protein CASSDPRDSGQETQYF.

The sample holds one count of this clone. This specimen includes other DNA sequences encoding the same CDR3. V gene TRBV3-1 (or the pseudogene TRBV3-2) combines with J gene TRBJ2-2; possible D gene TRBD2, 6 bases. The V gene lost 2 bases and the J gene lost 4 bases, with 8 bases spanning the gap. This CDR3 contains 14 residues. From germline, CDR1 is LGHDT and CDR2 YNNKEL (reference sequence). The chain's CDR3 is CASSQSGGTGELFF. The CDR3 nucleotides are TGTGCCAGCAGCCAATCCGGGGGCACCGGGGAGCTGTTTTTT.

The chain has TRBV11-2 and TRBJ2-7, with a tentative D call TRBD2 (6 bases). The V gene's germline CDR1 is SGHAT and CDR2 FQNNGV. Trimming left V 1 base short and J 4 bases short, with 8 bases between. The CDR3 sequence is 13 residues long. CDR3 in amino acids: CASSLAGRYEQYF. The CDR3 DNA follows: TGTGCCAGCAGCTTAGCGGGGAGGTACGAGCAGTACTTC.

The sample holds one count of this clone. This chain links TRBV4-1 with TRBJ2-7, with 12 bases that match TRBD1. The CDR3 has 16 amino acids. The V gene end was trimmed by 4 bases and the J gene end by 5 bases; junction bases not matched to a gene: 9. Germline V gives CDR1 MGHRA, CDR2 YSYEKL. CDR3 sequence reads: CASSLFTGTGGHEQYF. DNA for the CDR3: TGCGCCAGCAGCCTTTTTACCGGGACAGGGGGCCACGAGCAGTACTTC.

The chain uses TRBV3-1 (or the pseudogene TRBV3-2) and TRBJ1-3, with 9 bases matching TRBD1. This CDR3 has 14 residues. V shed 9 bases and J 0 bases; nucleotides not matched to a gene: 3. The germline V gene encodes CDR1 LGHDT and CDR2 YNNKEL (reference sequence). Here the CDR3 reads CASGDRASGNTIYF. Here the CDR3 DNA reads TGTGCCAGTGGGGACAGGGCCTCTGGAAACACCATATATTTT.